This TCR beta chain appears in the sequencing data of a study of cytomegalovirus exposure and HLA in healthy donors. General study results and limits: Confirmation in vitro established that a few CMV-associated chains were specific for CMV antigens. There was a cluster of highly shared sequence variants that was likely a sequencing artifact.

About this clone: What it binds is not known.

The PCR made use of 60 Vbeta and 13 Jbeta primers. The repertoire was sequenced with immunoSEQ multiplex PCR; TCRdb's copy has only in-frame clones and lacks some. The profile shows 90,000 to 100,000 clones, around 74% of them singletons. The origin of this receptor is a man between 35 and 55 years old in good health and CMV-seropositive. Sequenced sample: PBMCs.

The CDR3 region has the DNA TGTGCCTTCCCGCGGAGGTCTAGCGGGAGTTACGAGCAGTACTTC. Protein: CAFPRRSSGSYEQYF. The chain recombines TRBV6-5 with TRBJ2-5; 10 positions match TRBD2. The better agreement between TRBJ2-7 and the DNA end casts doubt on the J call. The CDR3 runs 15 residues. Germline values: CDR1 MNHEY, CDR2 SVGAGI.